This T cell receptor (beta chain) stems from a study of spatial heterogeneity in lung cancer. As for the study in general: For the average unique TCR and UMI combination, more than 9.5 occurrences appeared in raw reads. Study outcomes and limitations: At tumor resection, ubiquitous expanded TCRs were detected in blood more often than later.

The sample's time point: sample taken at primary tumor resection. The sequenced material consisted of unsorted whole RNA from tumor, nontumor lung or frozen PBMC. The 65 or so donors had untreated early-stage non-small cell lung cancer. TCR cDNA molecules each carried a unique molecular identifier. TCRdb itself ran the 5' RACE reads through MiXCR, one entry per CDR3 protein. This repertoire shows approximately 92,000 distinct CDR3 sequences, 9.5% to 15% found once; its top ten account for about 38%. Trimming removed 6 bases from V and 3 bases from J, with 7 bases in between. Germline CDR1 reads MNHNY; CDR2 reads SVGAGI (reference sequence). The CDR3 spans 12 residues. Points on this clonotype: The antigen is not known.

The V gene is TRBV6-6, the J gene TRBJ2-3; D remains ambiguous. This receptor was identified in a male donor with early-stage non-small cell lung cancer. Source: PBMCs, taken at surgery. In DNA, the CDR3 is TGTGCCAGCAGCTTTGGAACAGATACGCAGTATTTT. Translating it yields CASSFGTDTQYF.